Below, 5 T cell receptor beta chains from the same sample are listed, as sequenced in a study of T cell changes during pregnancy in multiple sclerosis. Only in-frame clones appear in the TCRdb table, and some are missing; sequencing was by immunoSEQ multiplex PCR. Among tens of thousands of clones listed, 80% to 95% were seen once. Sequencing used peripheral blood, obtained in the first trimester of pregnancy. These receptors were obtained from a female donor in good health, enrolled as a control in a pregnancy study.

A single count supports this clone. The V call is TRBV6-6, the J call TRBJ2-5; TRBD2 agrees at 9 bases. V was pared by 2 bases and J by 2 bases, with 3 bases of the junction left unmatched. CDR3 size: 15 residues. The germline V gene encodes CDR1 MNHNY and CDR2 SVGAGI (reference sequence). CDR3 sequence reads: CASSYTAGGQETQYF. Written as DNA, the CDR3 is TGTGCCAGCAGTTACACCGCGGGAGGGCAAGAGACCCAGTACTTC.

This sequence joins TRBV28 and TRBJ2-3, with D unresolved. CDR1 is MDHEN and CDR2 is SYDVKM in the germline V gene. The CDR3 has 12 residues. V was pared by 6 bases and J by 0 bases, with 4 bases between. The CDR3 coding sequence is TGTGCCAGCAGCACTAGCACAGATACGCAGTATTTT. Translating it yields CASSTSTDTQYF.

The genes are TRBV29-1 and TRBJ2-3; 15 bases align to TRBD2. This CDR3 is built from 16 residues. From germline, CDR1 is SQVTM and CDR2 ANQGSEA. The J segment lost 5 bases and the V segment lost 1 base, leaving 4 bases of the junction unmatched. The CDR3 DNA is TGCAGCGTTGAAGGGACTAGCGGGAGGGCCTTAGATACGCAGTATTTT. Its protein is CSVEGTSGRALDTQYF.

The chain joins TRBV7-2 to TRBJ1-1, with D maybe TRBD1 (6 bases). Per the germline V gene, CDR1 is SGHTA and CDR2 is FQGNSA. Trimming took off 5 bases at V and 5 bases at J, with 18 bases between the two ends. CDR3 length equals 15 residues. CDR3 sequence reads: CASSPLRGGGTEAFF. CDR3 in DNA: TGTGCCAGCAGCCCTCTAAGAGGGGGGGGGACTGAAGCTTTCTTT. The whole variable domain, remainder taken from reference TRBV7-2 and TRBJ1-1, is GAGVSQSPSNKVTEKGKDVELRCDPISGHTALYWYRQSLGQGLEFLIYFQGNSAPDKSGLPSDRFSAERTGGSVSTLTIQRTQQEDSAVYLCASSPLRGGGTEAFFGQGTRLTVV.

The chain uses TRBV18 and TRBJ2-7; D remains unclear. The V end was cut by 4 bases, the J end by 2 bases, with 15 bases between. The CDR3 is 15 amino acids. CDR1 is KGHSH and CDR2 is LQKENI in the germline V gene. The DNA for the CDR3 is TGTGCCAGCTCACTCTCACATCAATCAACCTACGAGCAGTACTTC. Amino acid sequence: CASSLSHQSTYEQYF.